Presented here are 20 T cell receptor beta chains from one specimen sequenced in a study of T cell changes during pregnancy in multiple sclerosis. Assay used: immunoSEQ multiplex PCR; TCRdb lists only in-frame clones, some missing. The repertoire has 50,000 to 65,000 clones, roughly 92% of them found once; the top ten carry 0.7% to 1%. The sample here was peripheral blood, taken in the first trimester of pregnancy. The receptors here all came from a female donor with multiple sclerosis, enrolled in a pregnancy study.

The gene calls are TRBV5-6 and TRBJ2-7; TRBD2 aligns across 7 bases. Trimming removed 0 bases from V and 0 bases from J; junction bases left unmatched: 3. Germline CDR1 SGHDT, CDR2 YYEEEE. This CDR3 region has 15 residues. In nucleotides, the CDR3 is TGTGCCAGCAGCTTGGCCGGGGAGGGCTCCTACGAGCAGTACTTC. Translated, it gives CASSLAGEGSYEQYF.

The CDR3 spells CASSLGSGGSYEQYF. The CDR3 DNA sequence: TGTGCCAGCAGCTTAGGTAGCGGGGGGTCCTACGAGCAGTACTTC. The chain is built from TRBV7-6 and TRBJ2-7, with 10 bases matching TRBD2. Trimming took 1 base from V and 1 from J; bases not matched to a gene: 1. In germline, CDR1 is SGHVS, CDR2 FNYEAQ. CDR3 length: 15 amino acids. Based on the CDR3 plus reference TRBV7-6 and TRBJ2-7, the full variable domain is GAGVSQSPRYKVTKRGQDVALRCDPISGHVSLYWYRQALGQGPEFLTYFNYEAQQDKSGLPNDRFSAERPEGSISTLTIQRTEQRDSAMYRCASSLGSGGSYEQYFGPGTRLTVT.

This chain uses TRBV19 with TRBJ1-1; 7 bases align to TRBD1. The CDR3 consists of 14 residues. Trimming cost V 6 bases and J 5 bases; bases outside gene matches: 9. From germline, CDR1 is LNHDA and CDR2 SQIVND (reference sequence). The CDR3 is CASRVQGPRTEAFF. The CDR3 nucleotides read TGTGCCAGTAGGGTACAGGGGCCCAGGACTGAAGCTTTCTTT.

The chain combines TRBV19 with TRBJ2-3; 9 bases agree with TRBD2. Germline values: CDR1 LNHDA, CDR2 SQIVND (reference sequence). Trimming took 2 bases from V and 6 from J; bases not matched to a gene: 12. The CDR3 totals 17 residues. CDR3 DNA sequence: TGTGCCAGTAGTATACCGATTAAGGGCGGGGGGGCCGATACGCAGTATTTT. Translated: CASSIPIKGGGADTQYF.

This clone was observed a handful of times. The chain recombines TRBV5-6 with TRBJ1-1; D remains ambiguous. The CDR3 sequence is 13 residues long. The V end was cut by 1 base, the J end by 4 bases, with 8 bases between. The germline CDR1 and CDR2 sequences are SGHDT and YYEEEE. The CDR3 loop is CASSLIRFTEAFF. In nucleotides, the CDR3 is TGTGCCAGCAGCTTGATACGGTTCACTGAAGCTTTCTTT.

The V and J genes are TRBV6-5 and TRBJ1-1; weak D call: TRBD1 (6 bases). Germline CDR1 is MNHEY and CDR2 is SVGAGI. The V gene lost 6 bases and the J gene lost 1 base, with 9 bases spanning the gap. The CDR3 has 13 amino acids. The CDR3 region has the DNA TGTGCCAGCAGATCGGACAGGAACACTGAAGCTTTCTTT. Its protein is CASRSDRNTEAFF.

The V call is TRBV4-2, the J call TRBJ2-7; perhaps TRBD2 as D (5 bases). This CDR3 spans 15 amino acids. Trimming left V 0 bases short and J 3 bases short, with 12 bases between. Germline V lookup: CDR1 LGHNA, CDR2 YNFKEQ. The CDR3 here is CASSQEASQDYEQYF. For the CDR3, the DNA is TGTGCCAGCAGCCAAGAGGCTAGCCAGGACTACGAGCAGTACTTC.

The genes are TRBV2 and TRBJ1-1, with TRBD1 matching over 9 bases. The V gene end was trimmed by 6 bases and the J gene end by 5 bases; junction bases not matched to a gene: 7. Germline V gene lookup returns CDR1 SNHLY and CDR2 FYNNEI. The CDR3 sequence is 14 residues long. The CDR3: CASRQQGAGTEAFF. The CDR3 bases are TGTGCCAGCAGACAACAGGGGGCCGGTACTGAAGCTTTCTTT.

CDR3 protein: CASSPLPGTGEDYGYTF. The CDR3 nucleotides read TGTGCCAGCTCACCACTTCCCGGGACAGGGGAAGACTATGGCTACACCTTC. The chain links TRBV18 to TRBJ1-2; 10 bases line up with TRBD1. CDR1 KGHSH and CDR2 LQKENI come from the germline V gene. This CDR3 region has 17 residues. After removal of 1 base from V and 3 bases from J, the junction contained 8 bases not matched to a gene.

This clone was found a few times. This sequence joins TRBV10-3 and TRBJ2-7; 7 bases align to TRBD2. Losses at the gene ends were 3 bases for V and 4 bases for J; bases not matched to a gene: 3. The CDR3 contains 13 residues. From germline, CDR1 is ENHRY and CDR2 SYGVKD. The CDR3 protein is CAISDTGGYEQYF. The DNA of the CDR3 is TGTGCCATCAGTGATACGGGGGGTTACGAGCAGTACTTC.

The chain recombines TRBV7-2 with TRBJ1-2, with a possible D match to TRBD1 (5 bases). The CDR3 runs to 13 residues. Germline lookup yields CDR1 SGHTA and CDR2 FQGNSA. Trimming took off 5 bases at V and 7 bases at J, with 14 bases between the two ends. For the CDR3, the DNA is TGTGCCAGCAGCCCCCAAACAGGTTTTGGCTACACCTTC. Its translation: CASSPQTGFGYTF.

J is TRBJ1-2 and V is TRBV18; 8 bases are shared with TRBD1. Germline V gene lookup returns CDR1 KGHSH and CDR2 LQKENI. The CDR3 runs to 16 residues. V gave up 1 base and J gave up 8 bases; unmatched junction bases: 12. CDR3 DNA: TGTGCCAGCTCACCACGTCGACCTGGACAGGGTGAAGGCTACACCTTC. This gives the protein CASSPRRPGQGEGYTF.

This chain connects TRBV6-6 to TRBJ2-1, with D tentatively TRBD1 (6 bases). The CDR3 sequence is 15 residues long. V was trimmed by 10 bases and J by 6 bases, leaving 22 bases between them. CDR1 and CDR2 (germline): MNHNY, SVGAGI (reference sequence). This chain's CDR3 is CATRRDPNRANEQFF. The CDR3 region has the DNA TGTGCCACCAGAAGAGACCCCAACAGGGCCAATGAGCAGTTCTTC.

The V gene is TRBV4-3, the J gene TRBJ1-2; D is possibly TRBD1 (5 bases). The length of the CDR3 is 14 residues. V shed 3 bases and J shed 4 bases, with 12 bases lying between them. From germline, CDR1 is LGHNA and CDR2 YSLEER. The CDR3 loop reads CASSHTGGSYGYTF. CDR3 nucleotide sequence: TGCGCCAGCAGCCACACCGGGGGAAGCTATGGCTACACCTTC.

The chain couples TRBV2 to TRBJ2-3, with 9 bases aligning to TRBD1. Germline V gives CDR1 SNHLY, CDR2 FYNNEI. The CDR3 sequence is 14 residues long. The ends lost 6 bases at V and 6 bases at J; junction bases unmatched: 7. CDR3 protein: CASRRDRAVDTQYF. CDR3 sequence (DNA): TGTGCCAGCAGACGGGACAGGGCGGTCGATACGCAGTATTTT.

The V and J genes are TRBV10-1 and TRBJ1-1; D remains ambiguous. The CDR3 is 14 amino acids. Germline CDR1 WNHNN, CDR2 SYGVQD (reference sequence). V gave up 4 bases and J gave up 3 bases, with 12 bases separating them. The CDR3 DNA is TGCGCCAGCAGTGCTCGGAGAAAATACACTGAAGCTTTCTTT. Translation gives CASSARRKYTEAFF.

The chain uses TRBV7-6 and TRBJ2-7; perhaps TRBD2 as D (5 bases). V shed 1 base and J shed 5 bases, with 15 bases lying between them. This CDR3 is built from 15 residues. Germline CDR1 is SGHVS and CDR2 is FNYEAQ. CDR3 coding DNA: TGTGCCAGCAGCTTAGACAAACCCCGGAGGCACGAGCAGTACTTC. Encoded protein: CASSLDKPRRHEQYF.

The CDR3 region has the DNA TGTGCCAGCAGCGCGGGACAGGCCAACTATGGCTACACCTTC. Translation gives CASSAGQANYGYTF. The chain uses TRBV9 and TRBJ1-2; 8 positions agree with TRBD1. This CDR3 spans 14 amino acids. CDR1 and CDR2 from the germline V gene are SGDLS and YYNGEE. Trimming at V came to 3 bases and at J to 2 bases, leaving 3 bases not matched to a gene.

The J gene is TRBJ1-1, the V gene TRBV7-8; 7 bases match TRBD1. Trimming took 5 bases from V and 0 from J; bases not matched to a gene: 18. The CDR3 covers 19 residues. The germline V gene encodes CDR1 SGHVS and CDR2 FQNEAQ. The CDR3 nucleotides are TGTGCCAGCAGCCCCCGGGACAGCTCTATGGTCTTCATGAACACTGAAGCTTTCTTT. As protein: CASSPRDSSMVFMNTEAFF.

The rearrangement links TRBV12-5 to TRBJ1-1; TRBD1 is a possible D gene (5 bases). The germline gives CDR1 LGHNT, CDR2 FRNRAP. The CDR3 loop spans 13 amino acids. Trimming shortened V by 5 bases and J by 5 bases, and 12 bases separated the two germline ends. Here the CDR3 DNA reads TGTGCTAGTGGTCCCCAGGGAGGGACTGAAGCTTTCTTT. Its protein is CASGPQGGTEAFF.